The rows below give T cell receptor beta chains drawn from one sample of a study of beta chain features in type 1 diabetes. Profiling relied on immunoSEQ multiplex PCR, and the TCRdb table lists in-frame clones only, not all of them. In the table there are 130,000 or so clones, 9% to 10% of which are singletons. The specimen was central memory CD4+ T cells from blood. All receptors come from a middle-aged woman in good health. The conserved cysteine and the conserved F or W are not part of the CDR3 here. Clone sizes are given selectively: once, few, many, or a class where the clone is expanded.

clone size	J gene	V gene	CDR3 length	CDR3 protein
.	TRBJ2-7	TRBV5-1	12	ASSNLGQAYEQY
few	TRBJ2-1	TRBV7-8	13	ASSPRDSPYNEQF
many	TRBJ2-7	TRBV7-9	11	ASTLAGGNEQY
many	TRBJ2-1	TRBV2	13	ASRASGDGNNEQF
few	TRBJ2-1	TRBV7-6	9	ASTPRDREF
few	TRBJ2-2	TRBV5-1	14	ASSLGGTANTGELF
.	TRBJ2-2	TRBV9	14	ASSPPAGVATGELF
few	TRBJ1-4	TRBV27	14	ASSPIRQGAGEKLF
few	TRBJ2-7	TRBV7-2	13	ASSLDTGAVYEQY
few	TRBJ1-2	TRBV21-1	13	ASSKDRQGNYGYT
many	TRBJ2-6	TRBV2	13	ASSEGARGANVLT
few	TRBJ2-3	TRBV9	11	ASSFGGTDTQY
few	TRBJ1-2	TRBV10-2	11	ASSEWRGEGYT
.	TRBJ2-7	TRBV15	14	ATSRGLAGAGLEQY
.	TRBJ2-5	TRBV19	9	ASSIRETQY
.	TRBJ2-5	TRBV11-2	13	ASSFQRGAQETQY
.	TRBJ2-1	TRBV9	13	ASSAAGSSYNEQF
few	TRBJ2-1	TRBV6-6	9	ASSPLNEQF
.	TRBJ2-5	TRBV5-1	13	ASSVTLSTGETQY
few	TRBJ2-1	TRBV5-1	12	ASSRGTSGNEQF